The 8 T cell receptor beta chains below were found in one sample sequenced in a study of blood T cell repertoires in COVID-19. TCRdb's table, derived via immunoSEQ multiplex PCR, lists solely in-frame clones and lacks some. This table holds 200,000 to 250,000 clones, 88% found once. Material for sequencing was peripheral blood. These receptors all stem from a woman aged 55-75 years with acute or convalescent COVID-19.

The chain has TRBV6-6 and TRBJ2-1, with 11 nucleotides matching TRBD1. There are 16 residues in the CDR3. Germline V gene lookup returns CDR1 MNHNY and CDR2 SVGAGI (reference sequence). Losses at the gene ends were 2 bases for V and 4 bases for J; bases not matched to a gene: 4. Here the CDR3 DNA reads TGTGCCAGCAGTTACCTGGGGACAGGGGGGTACAATGAGCAGTTCTTC. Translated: CASSYLGTGGYNEQFF.

In DNA, the CDR3 is TGTGCCAGCAGTCCCGGGGCACAGGGGGCGCGTAATACGCAGTATTTT. Protein: CASSPGAQGARNTQYF. The rearrangement joins TRBV6-2 or TRBV6-3 to TRBJ2-3; TRBD1 agrees at 9 bases. The CDR3 is 16 residues long. CDR1 and CDR2 from the germline V gene are MNHEY and SVGEGT. The junction had 13 bases not matched to a gene; V was cut back by 5 bases and J by 7 bases.

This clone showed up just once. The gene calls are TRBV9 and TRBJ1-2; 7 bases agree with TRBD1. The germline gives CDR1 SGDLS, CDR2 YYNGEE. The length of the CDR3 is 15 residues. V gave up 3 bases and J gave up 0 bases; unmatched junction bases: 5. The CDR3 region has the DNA TGTGCCAGCAGCGCTACCGGGACAGCTAACTATGGCTACACCTTC. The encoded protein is CASSATGTANYGYTF.

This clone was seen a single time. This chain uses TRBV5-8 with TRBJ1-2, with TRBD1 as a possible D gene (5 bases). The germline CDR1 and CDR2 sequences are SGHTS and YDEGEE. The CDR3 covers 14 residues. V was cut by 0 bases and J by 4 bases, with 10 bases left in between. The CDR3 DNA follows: TGTGCCAGCAGCTTGGCAGGGATCAGCTATGGCTACACCTTC. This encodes CASSLAGISYGYTF.

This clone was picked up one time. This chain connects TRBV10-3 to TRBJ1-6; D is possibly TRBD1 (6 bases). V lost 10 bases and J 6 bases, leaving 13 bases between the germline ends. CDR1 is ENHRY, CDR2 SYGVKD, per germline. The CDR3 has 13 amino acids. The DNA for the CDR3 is TGTGCCACTGCGGACAGCTCTAATTCACCCCTCCACTTT. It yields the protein CATADSSNSPLHF.

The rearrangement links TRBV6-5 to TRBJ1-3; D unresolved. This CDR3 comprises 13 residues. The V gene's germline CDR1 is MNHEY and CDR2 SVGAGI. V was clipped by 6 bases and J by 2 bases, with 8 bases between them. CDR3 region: CASRVEAGNTIYF. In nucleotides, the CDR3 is TGTGCCAGCAGGGTAGAGGCTGGAAACACCATATATTTT.

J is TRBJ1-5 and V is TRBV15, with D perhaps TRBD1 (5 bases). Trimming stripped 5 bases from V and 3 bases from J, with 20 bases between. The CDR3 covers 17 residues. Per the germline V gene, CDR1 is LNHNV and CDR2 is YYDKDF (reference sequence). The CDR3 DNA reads TGTGCCACCAGCCTGAAGAGCAACCCAGGGAACAATCAGCCCCAGCATTTT. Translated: CATSLKSNPGNNQPQHF.

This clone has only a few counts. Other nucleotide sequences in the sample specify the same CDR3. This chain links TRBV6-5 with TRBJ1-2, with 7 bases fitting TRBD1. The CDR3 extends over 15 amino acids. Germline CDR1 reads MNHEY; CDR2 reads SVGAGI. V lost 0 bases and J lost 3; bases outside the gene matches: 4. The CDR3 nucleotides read TGTGCCAGCAGTTACTCTGCCAGGGGGGACTATGGCTACACCTTC. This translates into CASSYSARGDYGYTF.